One sample yielded the 21 T cell receptor beta chains listed below, sequenced in a study of shared clonotypes between healthy human individuals. The assay was immunoSEQ multiplex PCR, and TCRdb's table has in-frame clones only and misses some. The data hold some 2,500,000 clones, with roughly 93% observed a single time. Material for sequencing was naive CD4+ T cells from PBMCs. This sample's subset: CD45RA+ positively selected. Receptors were obtained from a man between 18 and 35 years old in good health. Some clones in this sample may be carry-over from other donors' samples.

The chain employs TRBV28 and TRBJ2-3, with 7 nucleotides matching TRBD2. The V segment lost 5 bases and the J segment 6 bases; nucleotides outside the gene matches: 8. The CDR3 covers 14 residues. Germline CDR1 reads MDHEN; CDR2 reads SYDVKM. The CDR3 sequence: CASSQRGGPDTQYF. DNA for the CDR3: TGTGCCAGCAGTCAGAGGGGAGGGCCCGATACGCAGTATTTT.

V usage is TRBV6-1 and J usage is TRBJ1-2; D not resolved. V was shortened by 6 bases and J by 2 bases, with 13 bases between the two germline ends. The CDR3 length is 14 residues. The germline gives CDR1 MNHNS, CDR2 SASEGT. CDR3 amino acids: CASRAPVANYGYTF. CDR3 DNA sequence: TGTGCCAGCAGGGCTCCAGTAGCCAACTATGGCTACACCTTC.

This clone was recorded once. The chain carries TRBV27 and TRBJ2-7, with 8 bases aligning to TRBD2. J was trimmed by 3 bases and V by 2 bases; bases with no gene match: 6. The CDR3 runs 15 residues. Germline assignment: CDR1 MNHEY and CDR2 SMNVEV (reference sequence). This CDR3 is CASSLDASGHYEQYF. The CDR3 DNA sequence: TGTGCCAGCAGTTTAGATGCTAGCGGGCACTACGAGCAGTACTTC.

The CDR3 here is CASSPGGGSVDTQYF. The CDR3 DNA reads TGTGCCAGCAGTCCGGGGGGCGGGTCAGTGGATACGCAGTATTTT. J is TRBJ2-3 and V is TRBV6-5; possible D gene TRBD2, 7 bases. From germline, CDR1 is MNHEY and CDR2 SVGAGI. There are 15 residues in the CDR3. Trimming removed 5 bases at V and 6 bases at J, with 18 bases between.

This chain joins TRBV5-1 and TRBJ2-2, with a weak D call TRBD2 (5 bases). V was shortened by 1 base and J by 2 bases, with 15 bases between the two germline ends. Germline V gene data show CDR1 as SGHRS and CDR2 as YFSETQ. CDR3 length: 17 amino acids. The CDR3 bases are TGCGCCAGCAGCTTGTTAGTGAGTAGCGAAAACACCGGGGAGCTGTTTTTT. This sequence encodes CASSLLVSSENTGELFF. The full variable domain, with the rest looked up from reference TRBV5-1 and TRBJ2-2, is KAGVTQTPRYLIKTRGQQVTLSCSPISGHRSVSWYQQTPGQGLQFLFEYFSETQRNKGNFPGRFSGRQFSNSRSEMNVSTLELGDSALYLCASSLLVSSENTGELFFGEGSRLTVL.

With respect to this clone: Additional DNA sequences in this sample encode the identical CDR3. The rearrangement links TRBV5-1 to TRBJ1-2; D remains ambiguous. Trimming stripped 0 bases from V and 7 bases from J, with 10 bases between. Germline assignment: CDR1 SGHRS and CDR2 YFSETQ. The length of the CDR3 is 13 residues. The CDR3 nucleotides are TGCGCCAGCAGCTTGGTAGGGAGGAGTGGCTACACCTTC. Its translation: CASSLVGRSGYTF. Drawing the rest from reference TRBV5-1 and TRBJ1-2, the complete variable domain is KAGVTQTPRYLIKTRGQQVTLSCSPISGHRSVSWYQQTPGQGLQFLFEYFSETQRNKGNFPGRFSGRQFSNSRSEMNVSTLELGDSALYLCASSLVGRSGYTFGSGTRLTVV.

The V and J genes are TRBV10-3 and TRBJ1-1; no firm D call. Trimming cost V 10 bases and J 1 base, with 19 bases left between them. The CDR3 consists of 15 residues. CDR1 and CDR2 (germline): ENHRY, SYGVKD. The CDR3 nucleotides read TGTGCCACCGGAACATTACCGGCGTGGAACACTGAAGCTTTCTTT. It translates to CATGTLPAWNTEAFF.

V gene TRBV6-4 combines with J gene TRBJ2-2; D perhaps matches TRBD2 (6 bases). CDR1 is MRHNA, CDR2 SNTAGT, per germline. Trimming removed 0 bases at V and 6 bases at J, with 14 bases between. The CDR3 sequence is 16 residues long. The CDR3 DNA reads as TGTGCCAGCAGTGACTCCGGGACTGCGGCACCCGGGGAGCTGTTTTTT. Encoded protein: CASSDSGTAAPGELFF.

The rearrangement uses TRBV5-6 and TRBJ2-3; 9 nucleotides line up with TRBD2. Germline values: CDR1 SGHDT, CDR2 YYEEEE. Trimming took 4 bases from V and 1 from J; bases not matched to a gene: 4. This CDR3 spans 15 amino acids. The CDR3 reads CASSHRTSGTDTQYF. The CDR3 DNA reads TGTGCCAGCAGCCACCGGACTAGCGGCACAGATACGCAGTATTTT.

The chain carries TRBV25-1 and TRBJ2-7; D uncertain. Per the germline V gene, CDR1 is MGHDK and CDR2 is SYGVNS. The CDR3 has 12 residues. The V gene lost 6 bases and the J gene lost 2 bases, with 8 bases spanning the gap. The CDR3 DNA reads as TGTGCCAGCAGCGGCGGACCCTACGAGCAGTACTTC. This sequence encodes CASSGGPYEQYF.

This chain connects TRBV27 to TRBJ2-1, with 8 bases identical to TRBD2. The germline V gene has CDR1 MNHEY and CDR2 SMNVEV (reference sequence). This CDR3 is built from 15 residues. Trimming at V came to 3 bases and at J to 9 bases, leaving 10 bases not matched to a gene. The CDR3 region has the DNA TGTGCCAGCAGTTTTCGACTAGCGAGGGTCAGTGAGCAGTTCTTC. It specifies CASSFRLARVSEQFF.

V usage is TRBV28 and J usage is TRBJ1-2; TRBD1 is a possible D gene (6 bases). Germline V gene lookup returns CDR1 MDHEN and CDR2 SYDVKM. The ends were cut back, 5 bases at V and 7 bases at J, with 14 bases in the middle. The CDR3 runs 13 residues. The CDR3 DNA follows: TGTGCCAGCAGTAAAAGGCAGGGGCCTGGCTACACCTTC. It encodes CASSKRQGPGYTF.

V usage is TRBV5-8 and J usage is TRBJ2-3, with D uncertain. Deletions cut 6 bases from V and 2 bases from J, with 7 bases between. CDR1 and CDR2 from the germline V gene are SGHTS and YDEGEE. This CDR3 has 12 residues. CDR3 nucleotides: TGTGCCAGCAAACGGTACACAGATACGCAGTATTTT. Residues: CASKRYTDTQYF.

The chain carries TRBV28 and TRBJ2-2; 11 nucleotides align to TRBD2. Germline lookup yields CDR1 MDHEN and CDR2 SYDVKM. J gave up 6 bases and V 6 bases, and 12 bases lay outside the gene matches. CDR3 length: 17 residues. The CDR3 DNA reads TGTGCCAGCAGCTTCGAGCGACTAGCGGGAAGACCCGGGGAGCTGTTTTTT. Translating gives CASSFERLAGRPGELFF.

With regard to this clone: This specimen includes other DNA sequences encoding the same CDR3. J is TRBJ1-2 and V is TRBV5-6; maybe TRBD1 (6 bases). CDR3 length: 14 residues. Trimming shortened V by 2 bases and J by 2 bases, and 10 bases separated the two germline ends. Germline V gene sequence: CDR1 SGHDT, CDR2 YYEEEE. The CDR3 here is CASSLWQGNYGYTF. The CDR3 nucleotides read TGTGCCAGCAGCTTATGGCAGGGGAACTATGGCTACACCTTC.

The rearrangement uses TRBV2 and TRBJ1-2; TRBD1 aligns across 9 bases. This CDR3 spans 10 amino acids. J gave up 8 bases and V 11 bases, and 3 bases lay outside the gene matches. Germline V lookup: CDR1 SNHLY, CDR2 FYNNEI. The CDR3 protein is CAGTGSGYTF. CDR3 nucleotide sequence: TGTGCCGGGACAGGGTCGGGCTACACCTTC. Full variable domain (outside the CDR3, taken from reference TRBV2 and TRBJ1-2): EPEVTQTPSHQVTQMGQEVILRCVPISNHLYFYWYRQILGQKVEFLVSFYNNEISEKSEIFDDQFSVERPDGSNFTLKIRSTKLEDSAMYFCAGTGSGYTFGSGTRLTVV.

The chain uses TRBV7-9 and TRBJ2-1; maybe TRBD2 (6 bases). This CDR3 spans 15 amino acids. Trimming took off 6 bases at V and 3 bases at J, with 15 bases between the two ends. Germline CDR1 and CDR2: SEHNR and FQNEAQ (reference sequence). The CDR3 DNA is TGTGCCAGCAGTCCCAGAGGGGACTTCTACAATGAGCAGTTCTTC. This gives the protein CASSPRGDFYNEQFF.

CDR3 bases: TGTGCCAGCAGCCCCCCCTTTCCCGGGACTAGCGGGACGGGGGAGCAGTACTTC. Amino acid sequence: CASSPPFPGTSGTGEQYF. The chain joins TRBV4-2 to TRBJ2-7, with TRBD2 matching over 13 bases. CDR3 length equals 18 residues. V gave up 4 bases and J gave up 7 bases; unmatched junction bases: 16. Germline CDR1 reads LGHNA; CDR2 reads YNFKEQ.

Regarding this clone: Other nucleotide sequences in the sample specify the same CDR3. The chain carries TRBV5-4 and TRBJ2-5, with D perhaps assigned TRBD1 or TRBD2 (5 bases each). CDR3 length: 14 residues. V lost 0 bases to trimming and J lost 1 base, with 7 bases between them. Germline CDR1 reads SGHNT; CDR2 reads YYREEE (reference sequence). The CDR3 is CASSLAGTQETQYF. CDR3 nucleotides: TGTGCCAGCAGCTTGGCCGGGACCCAAGAGACCCAGTACTTC.

This clone was counted once. The rearrangement links TRBV19 to TRBJ2-5, with TRBD2 identical over 13 bases. CDR3 length: 15 residues. The trim removed 5 bases at V and 8 bases at J, leaving 8 bases unmatched. Germline values: CDR1 LNHDA, CDR2 SQIVND (reference sequence). The CDR3 here is CASSPGLAGVNTQYF. For the CDR3, the DNA is TGTGCCAGTAGTCCTGGACTAGCGGGGGTAAATACCCAGTACTTC.

The rearrangement joins TRBV5-5 to TRBJ1-5, with D unclear. V shed 0 bases and J shed 2 bases, with 9 bases lying between them. The germline V gene encodes CDR1 SGHKS and CDR2 YYEKEE (reference sequence). The length of the CDR3 is 15 residues. The DNA of the CDR3 is TGTGCCAGCAGCTTGGATCCCACCGGCAATCAGCCCCAGCATTTT. This gives the protein CASSLDPTGNQPQHF.